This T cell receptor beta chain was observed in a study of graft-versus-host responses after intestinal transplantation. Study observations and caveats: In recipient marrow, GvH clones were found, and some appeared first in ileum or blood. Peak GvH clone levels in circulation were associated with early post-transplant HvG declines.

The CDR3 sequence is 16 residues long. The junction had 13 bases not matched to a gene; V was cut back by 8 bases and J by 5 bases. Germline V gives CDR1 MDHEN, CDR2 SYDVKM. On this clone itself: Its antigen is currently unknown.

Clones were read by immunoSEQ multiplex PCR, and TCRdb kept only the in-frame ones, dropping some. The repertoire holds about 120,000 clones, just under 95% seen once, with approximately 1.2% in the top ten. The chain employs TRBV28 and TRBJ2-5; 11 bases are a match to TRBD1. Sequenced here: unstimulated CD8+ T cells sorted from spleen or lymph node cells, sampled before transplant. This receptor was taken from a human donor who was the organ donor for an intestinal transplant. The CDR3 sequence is CASGQIRTGGRETQYF. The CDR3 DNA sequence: TGTGCCAGCGGACAGATCCGGACAGGGGGCAGGGAGACCCAGTACTTC. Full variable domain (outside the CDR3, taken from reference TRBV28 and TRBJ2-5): DVKVTQSSRYLVKRTGEKVFLECVQDMDHENMFWYRQDPGLGLRLIYFSYDVKMKEKGDIPEGYSVSREKKERFSLILESASTNQTSMYLCASGQIRTGGRETQYFGPGTRLLVL.